The 26 T cell receptor beta chains in this list originate from one sample, sequenced in a study of cytomegalovirus exposure and HLA in healthy donors. The PCR used 60 Vbeta and 13 Jbeta primers. TCRdb keeps only in-frame clones here, not all; method: immunoSEQ multiplex PCR. The table records 170,000 or so clones, 60% to 80% of them present only once. The sequencing sample was made of PBMCs. These receptors were collected from a woman aged 45-65 years in good health and CMV-seropositive.

This chain joins TRBV5-4 and TRBJ2-3; tentative D call: TRBD1 (6 bases). Trimming shortened V by 4 bases and J by 1 base, and 7 bases separated the two germline ends. This CDR3 has 13 amino acids. In germline, CDR1 is SGHNT, CDR2 YYREEE (reference sequence). This chain's CDR3 is CASSNRGTDTQYF. The CDR3 DNA reads as TGTGCCAGCAGCAACAGGGGCACAGATACGCAGTATTTT.

About this clone: Other DNA sequences of this sample code for an identical CDR3. The rearrangement links TRBV7-9 to TRBJ2-7; TRBD2 matches 10 bases. Germline CDR1 SEHNR, CDR2 FQNEAQ (reference sequence). V lost 1 base and J lost 3; bases outside the gene matches: 6. The CDR3 is 16 residues long. DNA for the CDR3: TGTGCCAGCAGCTTAGGTTGGACTAGCGGATTCTACGAGCAGTACTTC. Translated, it gives CASSLGWTSGFYEQYF.

The chain links TRBV5-1 to TRBJ2-1; 7 bases map to TRBD2. The V and J ends lost 0 bases and 2 bases, in that order; junction bases with no gene match: 2. Germline loops: CDR1 SGHRS, CDR2 YFSETQ. The CDR3 is made up of 15 amino acids. The CDR3 bases are TGCGCCAGCAGCTTGGGCGGGGGAGCCTACAATGAGCAGTTCTTC. Its translation is CASSLGGGAYNEQFF.

This sequence joins TRBV6-6 and TRBJ2-7; 7 bases map to TRBD1. Unmatched junction bases numbered 5, after V lost 5 bases and J lost 1 base. Germline values: CDR1 MNHNY, CDR2 SVGAGI (reference sequence). The CDR3 sequence is 14 residues long. The CDR3 sequence: CASSAPGQSYEQYF. The CDR3 DNA is TGTGCCAGCAGTGCCCCGGGACAGTCCTACGAGCAGTACTTC.

The rearrangement links TRBV5-1 to TRBJ2-3; perhaps TRBD2 as D (6 bases). Germline V lookup: CDR1 SGHRS, CDR2 YFSETQ. The CDR3 totals 13 residues. Trimming left V 4 bases short and J 2 bases short, with 8 bases between. The CDR3, as DNA: TGCGCCAGCAGCAGGGACTTCACAGATACGCAGTATTTT. Translation gives CASSRDFTDTQYF.

The rearrangement joins TRBV12-5 to TRBJ2-3, with 8 bases aligning to TRBD2. Trimming cost V 4 bases and J 3 bases; bases outside gene matches: 12. This CDR3 comprises 17 residues. In germline, CDR1 is LGHNT, CDR2 FRNRAP. CDR3 DNA sequence: TGTGCTAGTGGTTCCCCAGGTCGGGGGGGGAGTACAGATACGCAGTATTTT. Its translation is CASGSPGRGGSTDTQYF.

In the case of this clone: At one of its ends the junction is not consistent with the germline gene, which may arise from a read error. The chain combines TRBV7-7 with TRBJ2-3, with D possibly matching TRBD2 (7 bases). The CDR3 is 15 amino acids. Germline lookup yields CDR1 SSHAT and CDR2 FNYEAQ (reference sequence). CDR3 bases: TGTGCTAGCAGCTGGGGGGGGGCTAGCACAGATACGCAGTATTTT. Its translation: CASSWGGASTDTQYF.

The genes are TRBV6-6 and TRBJ1-5; D is possibly TRBD1 (5 bases). Germline CDR1 and CDR2: MNHNY and SVGAGI (reference sequence). This CDR3 contains 14 residues. V lost 7 bases and J lost 4, with 14 bases in between. The chain's CDR3 is CASKGNSENQPQHF. Here the CDR3 DNA reads TGTGCCAGCAAGGGGAACAGCGAGAATCAGCCCCAGCATTTT.

The chain uses TRBV5-4 and TRBJ2-7; 7 bases are a match to TRBD2. V gave up 0 bases and J gave up 4 bases; unmatched junction bases: 7. In germline, CDR1 is SGHNT, CDR2 YYREEE (reference sequence). The CDR3 is 15 residues long. The CDR3 DNA reads TGTGCCAGCAGCTTGGCCCCAGCGGGGTTATACGAGCAGTACTTC. Encoded protein: CASSLAPAGLYEQYF.

This chain connects TRBV6-1 to TRBJ2-7; TRBD1 agrees at 9 bases. J gave up 3 bases and V 2 bases, and 5 bases lay outside the gene matches. CDR1 and CDR2 from the germline V gene are MNHNS and SASEGT. The CDR3 has 15 residues. CDR3 region: CASSESGTGSYEQYF. The CDR3 DNA is TGTGCCAGCAGTGAATCCGGGACAGGGAGCTACGAGCAGTACTTC.

As to this clone: This CDR3 is also generated by other DNA sequences in the sample. The V and J genes are TRBV10-3 and TRBJ2-5; D unresolved. This CDR3 has 12 amino acids. From germline, CDR1 is ENHRY and CDR2 SYGVKD. V was cut by 6 bases and J by 1 base, with 6 bases left in between. Here the CDR3 reads CAISPGQETQYF. The CDR3 region has the DNA TGTGCCATCAGCCCGGGCCAAGAGACCCAGTACTTC.

V and J are TRBV19 and TRBJ2-7; 7 nucleotides line up with TRBD1. Germline V gene sequence: CDR1 LNHDA, CDR2 SQIVND (reference sequence). The J segment lost 0 bases and the V segment lost 5 bases, leaving 4 bases of the junction unmatched. The CDR3 runs to 14 residues. The CDR3 region has the DNA TGTGCCAGTAGTTCCGGGACAGTCTCCTACGAGCAGTACTTC. Translation gives CASSSGTVSYEQYF.

J is TRBJ1-5 and V is TRBV19; TRBD1 aligns across 7 bases. From germline, CDR1 is LNHDA and CDR2 SQIVND (reference sequence). CDR3 size: 15 residues. With V trimmed by 3 bases and J by 4 bases, 6 bases remained unmatched. The CDR3 DNA sequence: TGTGCCAGTAGTATGGAAGGGGGCCCGAATCAGCCCCAGCATTTT. This codes for CASSMEGGPNQPQHF.

V and J are TRBV30 and TRBJ2-2; D gene unclear. The V end lost 3 bases, the J end lost 2 bases, and 13 bases lay between the germline ends. This CDR3 is built from 15 residues. Germline V CDR1 and CDR2: GTSNPN, SVGIG (reference sequence). CDR3 loop: CAWSYRDSNTGELFF. The CDR3 coding sequence is TGTGCCTGGAGCTACAGAGATTCTAACACCGGGGAGCTGTTTTTT.

The V and J genes are TRBV30 and TRBJ2-1, with D possibly TRBD2 on 5 matching bases. V was cut by 0 bases and J by 7 bases, with 7 bases left in between. Germline V lookup: CDR1 GTSNPN, CDR2 SVGIG (reference sequence). CDR3 length equals 12 residues. The CDR3 nucleotides read TGTGCCTGGAGTGTTGGGAGAAATGAGCAGTTCTTC. It encodes CAWSVGRNEQFF.

The chain joins TRBV7-6 to TRBJ2-7; D might be TRBD1 (5 bases). Germline CDR1 and CDR2: SGHVS and FNYEAQ. V dropped 5 bases and J dropped 0 bases, with 23 bases sitting between them. CDR3 length equals 18 residues. The CDR3 DNA sequence: TGTGCCAGCAGCCCAGTGGGCGATGCAGGGCGGATCTCCTACGAGCAGTACTTC. Translated, it gives CASSPVGDAGRISYEQYF.

The rearrangement uses TRBV5-1 and TRBJ2-7; possibly TRBD2 for D (5 bases). Per germline, CDR1 SGHRS and CDR2 YFSETQ. Trimming shortened V by 4 bases and J by 12 bases, and 26 bases separated the two germline ends. The CDR3 is made up of 15 amino acids. The CDR3 sequence is CASSPRSGPDRGVYF. For the CDR3, the DNA is TGCGCCAGCAGCCCCAGGAGCGGTCCCGACCGTGGGGTGTACTTC.

The V call is TRBV5-1, the J call TRBJ2-5, with 11 bases that match TRBD2. This CDR3 has 17 residues. Germline V lookup: CDR1 SGHRS, CDR2 YFSETQ. Trimming removed 3 bases from V and 0 bases from J; junction bases left unmatched: 7. CDR3 sequence (DNA): TGCGCCAGCAGCTCCCTACTAGCGGGGGATAACCAAGAGACCCAGTACTTC. It translates to CASSSLLAGDNQETQYF.

The genes are TRBV29-1 and TRBJ2-2; 7 bases are shared with TRBD2. The junction had 3 bases not matched to a gene; V was cut back by 3 bases and J by 5 bases. The CDR3 runs 13 residues. The V gene's germline CDR1 is SQVTM and CDR2 ANQGSEA. The CDR3, as DNA: TGCAGCGTTGATGGGGAGGGGACCGGGGAGCTGTTTTTT. This codes for CSVDGEGTGELFF.

The chain employs TRBV18 and TRBJ1-4; maybe TRBD1 (6 bases). Germline assignment: CDR1 KGHSH and CDR2 LQKENI. The CDR3 is 14 amino acids. V dropped 3 bases and J dropped 4 bases, with 9 bases sitting between them. The DNA for the CDR3 is TGTGCCAGCTCACCGGACAGCTATAATGAAAAACTGTTTTTT. Translating it yields CASSPDSYNEKLFF.

The V call is TRBV9, the J call TRBJ1-1; D ambiguous. Deletions cut 0 bases from V and 1 base from J, with 7 bases between. CDR1 and CDR2 (germline): SGDLS, YYNGEE. The length of the CDR3 is 14 residues. CDR3 sequence: CASSVGAKNTEAFF. The CDR3 DNA reads TGTGCCAGCAGCGTAGGAGCCAAGAACACTGAAGCTTTCTTT.

This chain uses TRBV6-6 with TRBJ1-6; 7 nucleotides line up with TRBD1. CDR3 length equals 15 residues. Germline CDR1 MNHNY, CDR2 SVGAGI (reference sequence). V gave up 4 bases and J gave up 10 bases; unmatched junction bases: 10. The CDR3 region is CASSLQTGEVSPLHF. The CDR3 DNA is TGTGCCAGCAGTTTACAAACAGGGGAGGTCTCACCCCTCCACTTT.

The V gene is TRBV4-1, the J gene TRBJ1-2; 9 positions match TRBD1. CDR1 is MGHRA, CDR2 YSYEKL, per germline. V lost 4 bases, J lost 8 bases, and 8 bases stayed unmatched. This CDR3 is 14 amino acids long. CDR3 residues: CASSPFTGGWGYTF. The CDR3 region has the DNA TGCGCCAGCAGCCCTTTCACAGGGGGCTGGGGCTACACCTTC.

V usage is TRBV27 and J usage is TRBJ1-6; D is perhaps TRBD1 (5 bases). The CDR3 length is 17 residues. V lost 1 base to trimming and J lost 4 bases, with 14 bases between them. From germline, CDR1 is MNHEY and CDR2 SMNVEV (reference sequence). The CDR3 spells CASSLFGRAGYNSPLHF. CDR3 sequence (DNA): TGTGCCAGCAGTTTATTTGGCAGGGCGGGGTATAATTCACCCCTCCACTTT.

This clone was detected once. The chain has TRBV6-1 and TRBJ2-6; 7 positions match TRBD1. Germline-derived CDR1 and CDR2 are MNHNS and SASEGT. The length of the CDR3 is 18 residues. V was pared by 2 bases and J by 0 bases, with 7 bases of the junction left unmatched. The CDR3 reads CASSELVGQPSGANVLTF. In DNA, the CDR3 is TGTGCCAGCAGTGAACTAGTGGGACAGCCCTCTGGGGCCAACGTCCTGACTTTC.

The chain combines TRBV29-1 with TRBJ1-2; a possible D gene is TRBD1 (6 bases). There are 15 residues in the CDR3. Germline CDR1 reads SQVTM; CDR2 reads ANQGSEA. V was cut by 5 bases and J by 4 bases, with 20 bases left in between. The chain's CDR3 is CSVSAGGRGSYGYTF. CDR3 bases: TGCAGCGTTTCCGCTGGGGGCAGGGGTTCCTATGGCTACACCTTC.